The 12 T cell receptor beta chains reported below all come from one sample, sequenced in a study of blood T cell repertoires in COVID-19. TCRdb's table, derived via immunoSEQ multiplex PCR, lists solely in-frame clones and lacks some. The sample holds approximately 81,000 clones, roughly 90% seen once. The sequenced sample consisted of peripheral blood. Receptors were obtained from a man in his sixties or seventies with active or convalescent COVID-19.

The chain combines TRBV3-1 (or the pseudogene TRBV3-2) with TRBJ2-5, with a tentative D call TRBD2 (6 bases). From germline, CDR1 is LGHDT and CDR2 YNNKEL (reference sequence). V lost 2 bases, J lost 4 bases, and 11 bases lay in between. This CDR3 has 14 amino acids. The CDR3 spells CASSQRGLGETQYF. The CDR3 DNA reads TGTGCCAGCAGCCAACGGGGACTTGGAGAGACCCAGTACTTC.

This chain's CDR3 is CATSDLRGLAGETRNQETQYF. Here the CDR3 DNA reads TGTGCCACCAGTGATTTGCGGGGACTAGCGGGGGAAACCCGTAACCAAGAGACCCAGTACTTC. The J gene is TRBJ2-5, the V gene TRBV24-1; TRBD2 agrees at 14 bases. V shed 0 bases, J shed 0 bases, and the junction held 11 bases outside the gene matches. CDR3 length equals 21 residues. Germline-derived CDR1 and CDR2 are KGHDR and SFDVKD.

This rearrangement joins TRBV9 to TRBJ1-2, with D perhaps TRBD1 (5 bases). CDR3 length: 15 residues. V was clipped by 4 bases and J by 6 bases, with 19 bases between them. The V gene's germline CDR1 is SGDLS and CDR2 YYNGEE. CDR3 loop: CASSLSPQGADGYTF. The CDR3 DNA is TGTGCCAGCAGCCTCTCGCCTCAGGGTGCGGATGGCTACACCTTC.

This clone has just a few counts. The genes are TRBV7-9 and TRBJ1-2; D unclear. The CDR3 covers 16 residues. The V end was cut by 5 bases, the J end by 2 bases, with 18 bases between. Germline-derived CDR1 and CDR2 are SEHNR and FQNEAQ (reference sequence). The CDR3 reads CASSQVTEEANYGYTF. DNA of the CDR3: TGTGCCAGCAGCCAAGTTACGGAGGAGGCGAACTATGGCTACACCTTC.

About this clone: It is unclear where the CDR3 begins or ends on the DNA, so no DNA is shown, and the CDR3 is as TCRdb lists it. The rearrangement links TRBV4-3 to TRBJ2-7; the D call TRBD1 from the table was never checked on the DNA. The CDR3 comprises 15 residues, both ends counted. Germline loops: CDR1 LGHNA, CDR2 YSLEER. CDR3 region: CASSQDFGQGYEQYF.

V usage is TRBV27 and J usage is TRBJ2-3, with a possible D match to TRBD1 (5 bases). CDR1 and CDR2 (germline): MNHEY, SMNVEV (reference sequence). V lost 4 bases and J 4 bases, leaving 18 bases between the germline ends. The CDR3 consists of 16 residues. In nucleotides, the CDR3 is TGTGCCAGCAGTTCCTCAGGGCTAGGTCTCCCAGATACGCAGTATTTT. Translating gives CASSSSGLGLPDTQYF.

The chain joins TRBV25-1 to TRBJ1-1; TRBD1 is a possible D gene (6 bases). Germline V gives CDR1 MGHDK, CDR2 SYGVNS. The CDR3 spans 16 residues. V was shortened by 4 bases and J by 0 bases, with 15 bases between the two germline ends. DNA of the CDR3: TGTGCCAGCAGTGGCAACCCGGGACAAATGAACACTGAAGCTTTCTTT. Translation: CASSGNPGQMNTEAFF.

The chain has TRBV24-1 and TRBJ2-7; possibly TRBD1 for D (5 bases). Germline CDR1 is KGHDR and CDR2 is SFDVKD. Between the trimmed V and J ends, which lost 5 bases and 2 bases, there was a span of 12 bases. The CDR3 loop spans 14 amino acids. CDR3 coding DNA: TGTGCCACCAGTGCCCTAGACAGCCCCTACGAGCAGTACTTC. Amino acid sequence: CATSALDSPYEQYF.

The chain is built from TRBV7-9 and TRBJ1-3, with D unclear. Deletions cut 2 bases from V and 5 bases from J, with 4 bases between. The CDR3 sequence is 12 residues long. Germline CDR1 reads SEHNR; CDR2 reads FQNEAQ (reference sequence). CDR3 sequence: CASSLPRNTIYF. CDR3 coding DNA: TGTGCCAGCAGCTTACCTAGAAACACCATATATTTT.

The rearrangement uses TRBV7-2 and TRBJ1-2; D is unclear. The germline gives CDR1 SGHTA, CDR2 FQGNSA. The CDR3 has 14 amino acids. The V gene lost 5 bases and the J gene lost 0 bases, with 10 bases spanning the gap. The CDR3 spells CASSPGGPNYGYTF. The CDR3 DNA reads TGTGCCAGCAGCCCTGGTGGCCCTAACTATGGCTACACCTTC. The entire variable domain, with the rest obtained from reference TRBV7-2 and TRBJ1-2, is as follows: GAGVSQSPSNKVTEKGKDVELRCDPISGHTALYWYRQSLGQGLEFLIYFQGNSAPDKSGLPSDRFSAERTGGSVSTLTIQRTQQEDSAVYLCASSPGGPNYGYTFGSGTRLTVV.

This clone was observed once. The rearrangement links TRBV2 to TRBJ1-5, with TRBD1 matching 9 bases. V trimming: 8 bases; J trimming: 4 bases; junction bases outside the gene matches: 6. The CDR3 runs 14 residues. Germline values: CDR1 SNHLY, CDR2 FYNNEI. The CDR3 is CASRDRVANQPQHF. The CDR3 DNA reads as TGTGCCAGCCGGGACAGGGTGGCAAATCAGCCCCAGCATTTT.

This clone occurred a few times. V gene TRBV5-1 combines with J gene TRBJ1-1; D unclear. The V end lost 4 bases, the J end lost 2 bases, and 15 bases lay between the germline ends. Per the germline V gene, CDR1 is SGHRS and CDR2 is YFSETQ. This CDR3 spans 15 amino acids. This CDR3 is CASSLGRGRNTEAFF. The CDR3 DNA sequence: TGCGCCAGCAGCCTTGGAAGAGGGAGAAACACTGAAGCTTTCTTT.